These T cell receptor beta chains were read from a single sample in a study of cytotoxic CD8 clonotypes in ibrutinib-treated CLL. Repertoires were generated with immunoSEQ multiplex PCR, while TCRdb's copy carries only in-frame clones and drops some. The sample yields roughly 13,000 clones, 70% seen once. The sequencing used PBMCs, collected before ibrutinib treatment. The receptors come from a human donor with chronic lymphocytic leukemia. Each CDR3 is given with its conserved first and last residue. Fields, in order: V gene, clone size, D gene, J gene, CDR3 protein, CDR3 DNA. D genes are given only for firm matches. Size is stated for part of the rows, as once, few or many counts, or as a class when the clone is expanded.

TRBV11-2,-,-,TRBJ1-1,CASNLGDSYTEAFF,TGTGCCAGCAACCTTGGAGACAGCTACACTGAAGCTTTCTTT
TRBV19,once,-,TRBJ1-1,CASSIGTGPLTTFF,TGTGCCAGTAGTATAGGTACAGGCCCCTTGACGACTTTCTTT
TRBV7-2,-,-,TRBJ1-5,CASSLGGMRPQHF,TGTGCCAGCAGTCTAGGGGGAATGCGGCCCCAGCATTTT
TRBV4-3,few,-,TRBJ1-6,CASSPSGRGTSPLHF,TGCGCCAGCAGCCCCTCCGGGAGGGGTACTTCACCCCTCCACTTT
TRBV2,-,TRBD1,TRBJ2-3,CASRDRTGGKDTQYF,TGTGCCAGCAGGGACCGGACAGGGGGGAAAGATACGCAGTATTTT
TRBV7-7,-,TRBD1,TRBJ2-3,CASSLGTGYTDTQYF,TGTGCTAGCAGCTTAGGGACAGGCTACACAGATACGCAGTATTTT
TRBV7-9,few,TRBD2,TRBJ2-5,CASTLSGGETQYF,TGTGCCAGCACCCTTAGCGGGGGCGAGACCCAGTACTTC
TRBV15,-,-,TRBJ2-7,CATSRQEPYEQYF,TGTGCCACCAGCCGGCAGGAGCCCTACGAGCAGTACTTC
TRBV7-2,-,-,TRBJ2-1,CASSPLRGYNEQFF,TGTGCCAGCAGCCCCCTCAGGGGCTACAATGAGCAGTTCTTC
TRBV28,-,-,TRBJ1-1,CASRRGGDMNTEAFF,TGTGCCAGCAGACGGGGTGGGGACATGAACACTGAAGCTTTCTTT
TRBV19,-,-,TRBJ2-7,CASSSGRGYEQYF,TGTGCCAGTAGCTCCGGGCGGGGTTACGAGCAGTACTTC
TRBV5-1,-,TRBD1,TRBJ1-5,CASSFTGDSNQPQHF,TGCGCCAGCAGCTTTACAGGGGATAGCAATCAGCCCCAGCATTTT
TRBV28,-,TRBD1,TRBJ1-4,CASSKGGQGDKLFF,TGTGCCAGCAGCAAGGGGGGACAGGGGGATAAACTGTTTTTT
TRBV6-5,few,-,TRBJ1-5,CASSPSEGSQHF,TGTGCCAGCAGTCCGAGTGAGGGGTCCCAGCATTTT
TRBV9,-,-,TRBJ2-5,CASSPGHTDVETQYF,TGTGCCAGCAGCCCTGGACACACGGATGTGGAGACCCAGTACTTC
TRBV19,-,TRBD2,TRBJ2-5,CASSAAGGHPQETQYF,TGTGCCAGTAGTGCTGCGGGGGGACACCCCCAAGAGACCCAGTACTTC
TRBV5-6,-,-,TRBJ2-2,CASSRGLGNTGELFF,TGTGCCAGCAGCCGGGGGCTGGGGAACACCGGGGAGCTGTTTTTT
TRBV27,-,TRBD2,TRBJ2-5,CASSPRTSRQETQYF,TGTGCCAGCAGTCCACGGACTAGCCGCCAAGAGACCCAGTACTTC
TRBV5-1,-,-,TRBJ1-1,CASSLVTGNTEAFF,TGCGCCAGCAGCTTGGTGACAGGGAACACTGAAGCTTTCTTT
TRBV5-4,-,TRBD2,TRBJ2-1,CASSRWAGDNEQFF,TGTGCCAGCAGCCGGTGGGCGGGGGACAATGAGCAGTTCTTC
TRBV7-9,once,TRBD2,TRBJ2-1,CASSYRLAGYNEQFF,TGTGCCAGCAGCTACCGACTAGCGGGATACAATGAGCAGTTCTTC
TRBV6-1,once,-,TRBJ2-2,CASRPGRDTGELFF,TGTGCCAGCAGGCCTGGGCGGGACACCGGGGAGCTGTTTTTT
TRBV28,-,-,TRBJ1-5,CASRPGTLGQPQHF,TGTGCCAGCAGACCCGGGACGTTGGGTCAGCCCCAGCATTTT
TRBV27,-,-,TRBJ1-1,CASSGGRLNTEAFF,TGTGCCAGCAGTGGGGGACGTTTGAACACTGAAGCTTTCTTT
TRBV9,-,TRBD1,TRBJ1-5,CASSPRGRQGVRQPQHF,TGTGCCAGCAGCCCCCGGGGGAGACAGGGGGTACGGCAGCCCCAGCATTTT
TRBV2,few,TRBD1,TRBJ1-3,CASSAPWTGGGNTIYF,TGTGCCAGCAGTGCCCCCTGGACAGGGGGTGGAAACACCATATATTTT
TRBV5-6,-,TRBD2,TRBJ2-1,CASSSPSGNEQFF,TGTGCCAGCAGCTCACCTAGCGGGAATGAGCAGTTCTTC
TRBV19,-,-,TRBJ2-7,CASSIDGDTAYEQYF,TGTGCCAGTAGTATAGATGGCGACACGGCTTACGAGCAGTACTTC
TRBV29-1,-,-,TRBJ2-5,CSVWGGETQYF,TGCAGCGTTTGGGGTGGGGAGACCCAGTACTTC
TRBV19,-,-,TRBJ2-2,CASSMSGYSGELFF,TGTGCCAGTAGTATGTCCGGGTACTCCGGGGAGCTGTTTTTT
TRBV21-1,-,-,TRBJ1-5,CASSKGNPGAPDQPQHF,TGTGCCAGCAGCAAAGGGAACCCCGGGGCCCCTGATCAGCCCCAGCATTTT
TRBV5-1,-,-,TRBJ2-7,CASSSDTERYF,TGCGCCAGCAGCTCCGACACCGAGCGGTACTTC
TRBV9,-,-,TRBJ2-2,CASSVNWGYQSGELFF,TGTGCCAGCAGCGTAAATTGGGGCTATCAATCCGGGGAGCTGTTTTTT
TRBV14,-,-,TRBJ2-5,CASGIAETQYF,TGTGCCAGCGGCATTGCCGAGACCCAGTACTTC
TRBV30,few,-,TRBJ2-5,CAWSVMGGRETQYF,TGTGCCTGGAGTGTAATGGGGGGTCGGGAGACCCAGTACTTC
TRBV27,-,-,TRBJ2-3,CASSPWAGHTQYF,TGTGCCAGCAGTCCCTGGGCGGGCCACACGCAGTATTTT
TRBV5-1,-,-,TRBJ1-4,CASSLTPPSLNEKLFF,TGCGCCAGCAGCTTGACTCCTCCAAGCCTTAATGAAAAACTGTTTTTT
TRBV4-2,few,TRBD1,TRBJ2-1,CASSQDRGRGITNEQFF,TGTGCCAGCAGCCAAGATCGAGGCAGGGGGATTACGAATGAGCAGTTCTTC
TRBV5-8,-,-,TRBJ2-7,CASSSWAYEQYF,TGTGCCAGCAGCTCCTGGGCCTACGAGCAGTACTTC
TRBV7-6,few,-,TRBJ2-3,CASSLRRSTDTQYF,TGTGCCAGCAGCTTACGGCGTAGCACAGATACGCAGTATTTT
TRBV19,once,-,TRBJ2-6,CASGGPHSGANVLTF,TGTGCCAGTGGGGGGCCGCACTCTGGGGCCAACGTCCTGACTTTC
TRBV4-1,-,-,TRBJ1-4,CASSQGVWGATNEKLFF,TGCGCCAGCAGCCAAGGCGTATGGGGGGCAACTAATGAAAAACTGTTTTTT
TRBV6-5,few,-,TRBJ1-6,CASSRSGYESPLHF,TGTGCCAGCAGCCGCTCCGGGTATGAGTCACCCCTCCACTTT
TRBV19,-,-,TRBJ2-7,CASSATGGLGQYF,TGTGCCAGTAGTGCTACAGGTGGCCTGGGGCAGTACTTC
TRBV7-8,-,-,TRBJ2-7,CASSLAVGAGHEQYF,TGTGCCAGCAGCTTAGCGGTGGGGGCTGGCCACGAGCAGTACTTC
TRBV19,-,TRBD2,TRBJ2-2,CASSIGRLAGVGGELFF,TGTGCCAGTAGTATAGGGAGGCTAGCGGGAGTTGGCGGGGAGCTGTTTTTT
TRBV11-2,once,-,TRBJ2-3,CASSLRADTQYF,TGTGCCAGCAGCTTACGGGCAGATACGCAGTATTTT
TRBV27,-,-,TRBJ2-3,CASSPRQTDTQYF,TGTGCCAGCAGTCCCAGACAGACAGATACGCAGTATTTT
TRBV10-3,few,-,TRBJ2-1,CAISGVGTGDEQFF,TGTGCCATCAGTGGGGTTGGGACCGGGGATGAGCAGTTCTTC
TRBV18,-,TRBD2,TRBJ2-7,CASSAGTSYEQYF,TGTGCCAGCTCAGCCGGGACTAGCTACGAGCAGTACTTC
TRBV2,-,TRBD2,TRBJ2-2,CASTGEGNTGELFF,TGTGCCAGCACGGGGGAGGGGAACACCGGGGAGCTGTTTTTT
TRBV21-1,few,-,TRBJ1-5,CASSIGVGQPQHF,TGTGCCAGCAGCATTGGGGTAGGTCAGCCCCAGCATTTT
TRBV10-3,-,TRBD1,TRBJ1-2,CATSGQGYSGYTF,TGTGCCACCTCCGGACAGGGATATTCGGGCTACACCTTC
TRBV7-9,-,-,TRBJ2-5,CASGGLGETQYF,TGTGCCAGCGGGGGGCTTGGGGAGACCCAGTACTTC
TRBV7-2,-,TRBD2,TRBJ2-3,CASSLGPLAALDTQYF,TGTGCCAGCAGCTTAGGGCCCCTAGCGGCACTAGATACGCAGTATTTT